The clone carrying this TCR beta chain occurred once. Source study methods: Reference gene primers were amplified, and this amplification served to estimate nucleated cell counts. Sequencing used immunoSEQ multiplex PCR; TCRdb keeps in-frame clones, though not all of them. That table is the source of V, J and clone size, and D and trimming were worked out from the DNA. Of around 150,000 clones in the sample, about 90% were seen once. These data belong to a study of blood T cell repertoires in COVID-19. Study context: Acute and convalescent COVID-19 specimens originated in the United States, Italy and Spain.

The germline CDR1 and CDR2 sequences are MDHEN and SYDVKM. Trimming left V 5 bases short and J 1 base short, with 14 bases between. There are 16 residues in the CDR3. This clonotype was obtained from a man aged 25 to 40 with COVID-19, enrolled during active disease. The rearrangement links TRBV28 to TRBJ1-4; tentatively, D is TRBD1 (6 bases). Specimen: peripheral blood. The CDR3 bases are TGTGCCAGCAGTATCGGGGGGGCACTAACTAATGAAAAACTGTTTTTT. Encoded protein: CASSIGGALTNEKLFF.